A single sample gave rise to the 13 T cell receptor beta chains below, sequenced in a study of glioma-infiltrating T cells after dendritic cell vaccination. The repertoire was sequenced with immunoSEQ multiplex PCR; TCRdb's copy has only in-frame clones and lacks some. The data hold around 100,000 clones, with 81% observed a single time. Here the sequenced sample was blood, taken before dendritic cell vaccination. The receptors shown here come from a human donor with glioblastoma.

V gene TRBV9 combines with J gene TRBJ2-5; maybe TRBD1 (5 bases). V lost 4 bases and J lost 5, with 12 bases in between. The CDR3 runs 13 residues. Per germline, CDR1 SGDLS and CDR2 YYNGEE. CDR3 DNA: TGTGCCAGCAGCCCGACAGTAGGGGAGACCCAGTACTTC. Translation: CASSPTVGETQYF. Drawing the rest from reference TRBV9 and TRBJ2-5, the complete variable domain is DSGVTQTPKHLITATGQRVTLRCSPRSGDLSVYWYQQSLDQGLQFLIQYYNGEERAKGNILERFSAQQFPDLHSELNLSSLELGDSALYFCASSPTVGETQYFGPGTRLLVL.

V gene TRBV4-2 combines with J gene TRBJ1-3; D might be TRBD1 (5 bases). This CDR3 comprises 16 residues. Germline CDR1 and CDR2: LGHNA and YNFKEQ. With 5 bases removed from V and 1 base from J, the gap between germline ends came to 15 bases. The DNA for the CDR3 is TGTGCCAGCAGCAACTTAGACAGTTCGTCTGGAAACACCATATATTTT. Its protein product is CASSNLDSSSGNTIYF.

V and J are TRBV5-4 and TRBJ2-5; 7 nucleotides line up with TRBD2. V lost 1 base to trimming and J lost 1 base; unmatched junction nucleotides: 4. Germline V lookup: CDR1 SGHNT, CDR2 YYREEE (reference sequence). The CDR3 has 15 amino acids. The CDR3 loop is CASSLPGLSQETQYF. The CDR3 nucleotides read TGTGCCAGCAGCTTGCCGGGACTATCCCAAGAGACCCAGTACTTC. The entire variable domain, with the rest obtained from reference TRBV5-4 and TRBJ2-5, is as follows: ETGVTQSPTHLIKTRGQQVTLRCSSQSGHNTVSWYQQALGQGPQFIFQYYREEENGRGNFPPRFSGLQFPNYSSELNVNALELDDSALYLCASSLPGLSQETQYFGPGTRLLVL.

The chain employs TRBV5-1 and TRBJ2-2; 7 positions agree with TRBD1. J was trimmed by 4 bases and V by 2 bases; bases with no gene match: 2. This CDR3 comprises 14 residues. The germline gives CDR1 SGHRS, CDR2 YFSETQ. The CDR3 here is CASSFYRGTGELFF. The DNA of the CDR3 is TGCGCCAGCAGCTTCTACAGGGGCACCGGGGAGCTGTTTTTT.

The V call is TRBV11-3, the J call TRBJ2-3; 16 positions agree with TRBD2. The CDR3 extends over 18 amino acids. V lost 4 bases, J lost 0 bases, and 4 bases stayed unmatched. Germline V gene data show CDR1 as SGHNT and CDR2 as YENEEA. Written as DNA, the CDR3 is TGTGCCAGCAGCTCGGGACTAGCGGGGGGGCCTAGCACAGATACGCAGTATTTT. Translated: CASSSGLAGGPSTDTQYF.

V and J are TRBV6-1 and TRBJ1-1, with no clear D. V dropped 1 base and J dropped 0 bases, with 15 bases sitting between them. Germline V gives CDR1 MNHNS, CDR2 SASEGT. The CDR3 covers 17 residues. The CDR3: CASSEVGGLHLNTEAFF. In nucleotides, the CDR3 is TGTGCCAGCAGTGAAGTGGGCGGGTTACACCTGAACACTGAAGCTTTCTTT.

The chain combines TRBV7-2 with TRBJ1-2, with D possibly being TRBD1 (5 bases). Trimming pared 5 bases from V and 3 bases from J, leaving 13 bases between. The CDR3 consists of 14 residues. CDR1 is SGHTA and CDR2 is FQGNSA in the germline V gene. The DNA of the CDR3 is TGTGCCAGCAGCGACGGGGGGGGGTACTATGGCTACACCTTC. Translation: CASSDGGGYYGYTF.

This clone showed up just a few times. The rearrangement joins TRBV5-5 to TRBJ1-5, with D perhaps TRBD1 (5 bases). The CDR3 contains 17 residues. V lost 3 bases and J 2 bases, leaving 18 bases between the germline ends. The V gene's germline CDR1 is SGHKS and CDR2 YYEKEE (reference sequence). DNA for the CDR3: TGTGCCAGCAGCTCCAGGTGGGGCGGCGGGGGCAATCAGCCCCAGCATTTT. Protein product: CASSSRWGGGGNQPQHF.

The chain uses TRBV19 and TRBJ2-7; 8 bases are a match to TRBD1. The germline gives CDR1 LNHDA, CDR2 SQIVND (reference sequence). The CDR3 contains 15 residues. V gave up 5 bases and J gave up 5 bases; unmatched junction bases: 11. CDR3: CASSLWTGMLNEQYF. The CDR3 DNA follows: TGTGCCAGTAGTCTGTGGACAGGGATGTTGAACGAGCAGTACTTC.

The rearrangement joins TRBV9 to TRBJ1-2, with a possible D match to TRBD1 (5 bases). Between the trimmed V and J ends, which lost 4 bases and 6 bases, there was a span of 19 bases. Germline V gene data show CDR1 as SGDLS and CDR2 as YYNGEE. The CDR3 loop spans 15 amino acids. The CDR3: CASSSGWAAGDGYTF. The CDR3, as DNA: TGTGCCAGCAGCTCCGGTTGGGCCGCGGGGGATGGCTACACCTTC. Full variable domain (missing parts from reference TRBV9 and TRBJ1-2): DSGVTQTPKHLITATGQRVTLRCSPRSGDLSVYWYQQSLDQGLQFLIQYYNGEERAKGNILERFSAQQFPDLHSELNLSSLELGDSALYFCASSSGWAAGDGYTFGSGTRLTVV.

This clone came up once. The J gene is TRBJ2-5, the V gene TRBV9; TRBD1 matches at 8 bases. The trim removed 0 bases at V and 0 bases at J, leaving 7 bases unmatched. Per germline, CDR1 SGDLS and CDR2 YYNGEE. The CDR3 covers 17 residues. CDR3 residues: CASSVGGTGGHQETQYF. The DNA of the CDR3 is TGTGCCAGCAGCGTAGGGGGAACAGGGGGACACCAAGAGACCCAGTACTTC.

This clone was counted once. The chain carries TRBV6-5 and TRBJ2-7; tentatively, D is TRBD2 (6 bases). The V gene lost 2 bases and the J gene lost 7 bases, with 12 bases spanning the gap. This CDR3 region has 13 residues. CDR1 and CDR2 from the germline V gene are MNHEY and SVGAGI. CDR3 region: CASSYGAAGEQYF. The CDR3 region has the DNA TGTGCCAGCAGTTACGGAGCCGCGGGGGAGCAGTACTTC.

This clone came up once. The chain employs TRBV6-1 and TRBJ2-3, with D possibly matching TRBD1 (5 bases). The CDR3 runs to 14 residues. Germline V gene sequence: CDR1 MNHNS, CDR2 SASEGT. Trimming pared 6 bases from V and 2 bases from J, leaving 12 bases between. The CDR3 nucleotides read TGTGCCAGCAGACTGGACACCTACACAGATACGCAGTATTTT. Protein sequence: CASRLDTYTDTQYF.